This is a list of T cell receptor beta chains from one sample in a study of cytomegalovirus exposure and HLA in healthy donors. Profiling relied on immunoSEQ multiplex PCR, and the TCRdb table lists in-frame clones only, not all of them. The repertoire consists of about 190,000 clones, with approximately 79% occurring once and the leading ten covering 1.6%. The source material was PBMCs. The receptors stem from a woman in her late teens or twenties in good health and CMV-seronegative. The CDR3 runs from the conserved cysteine through the conserved F or W. Each record gives: CDR3 length, D gene, V gene, clone size, J gene, CDR3 DNA, CDR3 protein. The D gene is left open where the match is weak. Where a row states a size, it is once, few, many or the class of an expanded clone; other rows omit it.

len: 15
d_gene: .
v_gene: TRBV28
abundance: .
j_gene: TRBJ1-2
CDR3nt: TGTGCCAGCAGTTCCCCGTCAGGGCCTAACTATGGCTACACCTTC
CDR3aa: CASSSPSGPNYGYTF

len: 17
d_gene: .
v_gene: TRBV10-3
abundance: .
j_gene: TRBJ2-2
CDR3nt: TGTGCCATCAGACTAATCAAGGGGTCCGCCGACACCGGGGAGCTGTTTTTT
CDR3aa: CAIRLIKGSADTGELFF

len: 12
d_gene: .
v_gene: TRBV19
abundance: few
j_gene: TRBJ2-1
CDR3nt: TGTGCCAGTACAGCGGGTTACAATGAGCAGTTCTTC
CDR3aa: CASTAGYNEQFF

len: 19
d_gene: .
v_gene: TRBV11-1
abundance: .
j_gene: TRBJ2-5
CDR3nt: TGTGCCAGCGGTTCGGGTGGGAAACAGGGATCCGGGCTGTGGGAGACCCAGTACTTC
CDR3aa: CASGSGGKQGSGLWETQYF

len: 15
d_gene: TRBD2
v_gene: TRBV11-1
abundance: .
j_gene: TRBJ2-5
CDR3nt: TGTGCCCTCGCCCCCCCGGCGGGGGGTTGGGAGACCCAGTACTTC
CDR3aa: CALAPPAGGWETQYF

len: 14
d_gene: .
v_gene: TRBV6-5
abundance: .
j_gene: TRBJ1-6
CDR3nt: TGTGCCAGCAATTTGGACACTACTTCTTCACCCCTCCACTTT
CDR3aa: CASNLDTTSSPLHF

len: 13
d_gene: .
v_gene: TRBV30
abundance: .
j_gene: TRBJ1-4
CDR3nt: TGTGCCTGGGGAGGCGGGGCAGACGAAAAACTGTTTTTT
CDR3aa: CAWGGGADEKLFF

len: 16
d_gene: TRBD2
v_gene: TRBV4-1
abundance: .
j_gene: TRBJ2-5
CDR3nt: TGCGCCAGCAGCCACTCCTTAGCGGGGGGGCAAGAGACCCAGTACTTC
CDR3aa: CASSHSLAGGQETQYF

len: 15
d_gene: .
v_gene: TRBV4-1
abundance: .
j_gene: TRBJ1-2
CDR3nt: TGCGCCAGCAGCCAAACGACCGGGGGGTCGTATGGCTACACCTTC
CDR3aa: CASSQTTGGSYGYTF

len: 14
d_gene: TRBD1
v_gene: TRBV2
abundance: .
j_gene: TRBJ2-6
CDR3nt: TGTGCCAGCGGGGACAGCTCTGGGGCCAACGTCCTGACTTTC
CDR3aa: CASGDSSGANVLTF

len: 15
d_gene: TRBD2
v_gene: TRBV6-4
abundance: few
j_gene: TRBJ2-3
CDR3nt: TGTGCCAGCAGTGACGCTAGCGGGAGCACAGATACGCAGTATTTT
CDR3aa: CASSDASGSTDTQYF

len: 19
d_gene: TRBD2
v_gene: TRBV9
abundance: .
j_gene: TRBJ2-2
CDR3nt: TGTGCCAGCAGCGGACCTGCCCGCCGCGGGCGGGGGGACTCCGGGGAGCTGTTTTTT
CDR3aa: CASSGPARRGRGDSGELFF

len: 15
d_gene: .
v_gene: TRBV9
abundance: .
j_gene: TRBJ1-6
CDR3nt: TGTGCCAGCAGCGTAACAGGACGGAATAATTCACCCCTCCACTTT
CDR3aa: CASSVTGRNNSPLHF

len: 15
d_gene: TRBD1
v_gene: TRBV10-1
abundance: .
j_gene: TRBJ1-6
CDR3nt: TGCGCCAGCAGTGAGGCAGGGGGCGACAATTCACCCCTCCACTTT
CDR3aa: CASSEAGGDNSPLHF

len: 11
d_gene: .
v_gene: TRBV15
abundance: .
j_gene: TRBJ1-1
CDR3nt: TGTGCCACCAGCCGGGTTACTGAAGCTTTCTTT
CDR3aa: CATSRVTEAFF

len: 15
d_gene: .
v_gene: TRBV9
abundance: .
j_gene: TRBJ1-2
CDR3nt: TGTGCCAGCAGCCCTGGGGGGAGTCCTAACTATGGCTACACCTTC
CDR3aa: CASSPGGSPNYGYTF

len: 12
d_gene: .
v_gene: TRBV28
abundance: .
j_gene: TRBJ2-1
CDR3nt: TGTGCCAGCAGTTTACGGGGGAATGAGCAGTTCTTC
CDR3aa: CASSLRGNEQFF

len: 14
d_gene: .
v_gene: TRBV6-5
abundance: .
j_gene: TRBJ1-2
CDR3nt: TGTGCCAGCAGTTACTCGATAGGGGAAGGCGGCTACACCTTC
CDR3aa: CASSYSIGEGGYTF

len: 16
d_gene: TRBD1
v_gene: TRBV4-1
abundance: .
j_gene: TRBJ1-1
CDR3nt: TGCGCCAGCAGCCAAGACGGTAGGGGGCCAAAACCTGAAGCTTTCTTT
CDR3aa: CASSQDGRGPKPEAFF

len: 19
d_gene: .
v_gene: TRBV7-3
abundance: .
j_gene: TRBJ2-3
CDR3nt: TGTGCCAGCAGCTTGAGGACTCGTCCGGGGACACTTGTAGCAGATACGCAGTATTTT
CDR3aa: CASSLRTRPGTLVADTQYF

len: 13
d_gene: .
v_gene: TRBV5-6
abundance: .
j_gene: TRBJ2-7
CDR3nt: TGTGCCAGCAGACCAGGCCTCTACTACGAGCAGTACTTC
CDR3aa: CASRPGLYYEQYF

len: 17
d_gene: TRBD1
v_gene: TRBV11-1
abundance: .
j_gene: TRBJ2-7
CDR3nt: TGTGCCAGCAGCTTGTTAGTAGCCCGAGACAGGGGGCGCGAGCAGTACTTC
CDR3aa: CASSLLVARDRGREQYF

len: 16
d_gene: .
v_gene: TRBV7-8
abundance: .
j_gene: TRBJ1-2
CDR3nt: TGTGCCAGCAGCTTACCCCGGAGGGCAAAAAGCTATGGCTACACCTTC
CDR3aa: CASSLPRRAKSYGYTF

len: 18
d_gene: TRBD2
v_gene: TRBV11-2
abundance: once
j_gene: TRBJ2-7
CDR3nt: TGTGCCAGCAGCTTAGATTTTGGGACTAGCGGGAGGCGGGCCGAGCAGTACTTC
CDR3aa: CASSLDFGTSGRRAEQYF

len: 14
d_gene: TRBD2
v_gene: TRBV5-1
abundance: .
j_gene: TRBJ2-1
CDR3nt: TGCGCCAGCCAAACTAGCGGGGCCTACAATGAGCAGTTCTTC
CDR3aa: CASQTSGAYNEQFF

len: 16
d_gene: TRBD2
v_gene: TRBV7-3
abundance: few
j_gene: TRBJ2-2
CDR3nt: TGTGCCAGCAGCTCCGGACTAGCGGGAAACACCGGGGAGCTGTTTTTT
CDR3aa: CASSSGLAGNTGELFF

len: 15
d_gene: TRBD2
v_gene: TRBV4-3
abundance: .
j_gene: TRBJ2-7
CDR3nt: TGCGCCAGCAGCCAGAGGACTAGCGGGTCCTACGAGCAGTACTTC
CDR3aa: CASSQRTSGSYEQYF

len: 14
d_gene: TRBD2
v_gene: TRBV2
abundance: .
j_gene: TRBJ2-3
CDR3nt: TGTGCCAGCAGTGACGGGGGGGGCACAGATACGCAGTATTTT
CDR3aa: CASSDGGGTDTQYF

len: 14
d_gene: TRBD1
v_gene: TRBV27
abundance: .
j_gene: TRBJ1-2
CDR3nt: TGTGCCAGCAGTCCGACAGGGAAAGTTTATGGCTACACCTTC
CDR3aa: CASSPTGKVYGYTF

len: 14
d_gene: .
v_gene: TRBV5-6
abundance: .
j_gene: TRBJ1-6
CDR3nt: TGTGCCAGCACCCTCGGGACACTGAATTCACCCCTCCACTTT
CDR3aa: CASTLGTLNSPLHF

len: 15
d_gene: TRBD2
v_gene: TRBV14
abundance: .
j_gene: TRBJ2-7
CDR3nt: TGTGCCAGCAACCGGCCCTCTAGCGGGAGATACGAGCAGTACTTC
CDR3aa: CASNRPSSGRYEQYF

len: 17
d_gene: .
v_gene: TRBV5-1
abundance: .
j_gene: TRBJ2-3
CDR3nt: TGCGCCAGCAGCGAAACGCAGGGGCCCATACGCACAGATACGCAGTATTTT
CDR3aa: CASSETQGPIRTDTQYF

len: 13
d_gene: .
v_gene: TRBV5-4
abundance: .
j_gene: TRBJ2-3
CDR3nt: TGTGCCAGCAGCTCTCCCCGCACAGATACGCAGTATTTT
CDR3aa: CASSSPRTDTQYF

len: 14
d_gene: .
v_gene: TRBV11-3
abundance: .
j_gene: TRBJ2-3
CDR3nt: TGTGCCAGCAGCTTAGTGGCGGGGGCAAGTACGCAGTATTTT
CDR3aa: CASSLVAGASTQYF

len: 15
d_gene: TRBD1
v_gene: TRBV5-1
abundance: .
j_gene: TRBJ1-5
CDR3nt: TGCGCCAGCAGCAAAGGGACAGCCGAAAATCAGCCCCAGCATTTT
CDR3aa: CASSKGTAENQPQHF

len: 15
d_gene: .
v_gene: TRBV6-5
abundance: .
j_gene: TRBJ1-2
CDR3nt: TGTGCCAGCACCATAGGAGGAGACGTACTTGGTGGCTACACCTTC
CDR3aa: CASTIGGDVLGGYTF

len: 14
d_gene: .
v_gene: TRBV4-1
abundance: .
j_gene: TRBJ2-3
CDR3nt: TGCGCCAGCAGCTTAGGCTCGGGGGCAGATACGCAGTATTTT
CDR3aa: CASSLGSGADTQYF

len: 14
d_gene: TRBD1
v_gene: TRBV7-9
abundance: .
j_gene: TRBJ2-7
CDR3nt: TGTGCCAGCAGCTTCGGGACAGGGAACTACGAGCAGTACTTC
CDR3aa: CASSFGTGNYEQYF

len: 17
d_gene: .
v_gene: TRBV7-8
abundance: few
j_gene: TRBJ1-1
CDR3nt: TGTGCCAGCAGCGCCGTAAGGGGCCTCATTGCGTGGTCTGAAGCTTTCTTT
CDR3aa: CASSAVRGLIAWSEAFF

len: 13
d_gene: TRBD1
v_gene: TRBV5-6
abundance: .
j_gene: TRBJ2-7
CDR3nt: TGTGCCAGCAGCGCGGGACAGGGGAACGAGCAGTACTTC
CDR3aa: CASSAGQGNEQYF

len: 14
d_gene: TRBD2
v_gene: TRBV10-3
abundance: .
j_gene: TRBJ2-1
CDR3nt: TGTGCCATCAGTGTAGCGGGAGGTAACAATGAGCAGTTCTTC
CDR3aa: CAISVAGGNNEQFF

len: 14
d_gene: TRBD2
v_gene: TRBV5-1
abundance: .
j_gene: TRBJ2-1
CDR3nt: TGCGCCAGCAGCTCCGGACTAGCGGGGCTCGGGCAGTTCTTC
CDR3aa: CASSSGLAGLGQFF

len: 14
d_gene: TRBD1
v_gene: TRBV6-1
abundance: once
j_gene: TRBJ2-7
CDR3nt: TGTGCCAGCATTCCGACAGGGGCGGGAAGCGAGCAGTACTTC
CDR3aa: CASIPTGAGSEQYF

len: 13
d_gene: .
v_gene: TRBV27
abundance: once
j_gene: TRBJ1-2
CDR3nt: TGTGCCAGCAGTTTAGGACAGAACTATGGCTACACCTTC
CDR3aa: CASSLGQNYGYTF

len: 15
d_gene: .
v_gene: TRBV19
abundance: .
j_gene: TRBJ2-7
CDR3nt: TGTGCCAGTAGTATGTTCGGCGGGACAGCCTACGAGCAGTACTTC
CDR3aa: CASSMFGGTAYEQYF